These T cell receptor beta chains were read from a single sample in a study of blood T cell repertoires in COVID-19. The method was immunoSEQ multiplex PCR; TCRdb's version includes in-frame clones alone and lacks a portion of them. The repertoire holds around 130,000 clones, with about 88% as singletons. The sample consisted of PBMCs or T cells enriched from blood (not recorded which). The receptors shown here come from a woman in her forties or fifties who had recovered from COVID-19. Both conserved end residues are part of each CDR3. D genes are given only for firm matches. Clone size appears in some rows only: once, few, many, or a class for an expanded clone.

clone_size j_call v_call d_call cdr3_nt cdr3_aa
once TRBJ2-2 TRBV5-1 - TGCGCCAGCAGCTTGTCACTAGCCAACACCGGGGAGCTGTTTTTT CASSLSLANTGELFF
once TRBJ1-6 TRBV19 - TGTGCCAGCAATTTCGACAGAGTCTATAATTCACCCCTCCACTTT CASNFDRVYNSPLHF
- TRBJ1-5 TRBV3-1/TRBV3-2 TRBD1 TGTGCCAGCAGCGGGACAGGGCCCAATCAGCCCCAGCATTTT CASSGTGPNQPQHF
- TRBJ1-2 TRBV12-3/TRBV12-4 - TGTGCCAGCAGTCGAACAGGGTTCGATGGCTACACCTTC CASSRTGFDGYTF
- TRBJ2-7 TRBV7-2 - TGTGCCAGCAGCTTCGGGACACCCGCGGAGCAGTACTTC CASSFGTPAEQYF
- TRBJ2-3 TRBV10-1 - TGCGCCAGCAGGGAAGACAGCCAGGGTACGCAGTATTTT CASREDSQGTQYF
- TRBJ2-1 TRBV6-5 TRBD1 TGTGCCAGCAGTTCCAAAGGGACAGGCCGATACAATGAGCAGTTCTTC CASSSKGTGRYNEQFF
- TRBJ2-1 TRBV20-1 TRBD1 TGCAGTGCTCGAAAGGGGGCTGAGCAGTTCTTC CSARKGAEQFF
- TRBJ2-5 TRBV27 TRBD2 TGTGCCAGCAGTTTACTTGGGCTAGCGGGGGGAGAGACCCAGTACTTC CASSLLGLAGGETQYF
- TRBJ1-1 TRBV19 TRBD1 TGTGCCAGTAGTCCCGGACAGGGAATGAACACTGAAGCTTTCTTT CASSPGQGMNTEAFF
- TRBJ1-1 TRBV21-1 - TGTGCCAGCAGCGAAGACAGGGAAGGGGTTGAAGCTTTCTTT CASSEDREGVEAFF
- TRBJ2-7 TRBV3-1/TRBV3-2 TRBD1 TGTGCCAGCAGCCCTCAGGGGGCCTCCTACGAGCAGTACTTC CASSPQGASYEQYF
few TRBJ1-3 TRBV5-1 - TGCGCCAGCAGCTTCGATCCCGGGGGATCAGGAAACACCATATATTTT CASSFDPGGSGNTIYF
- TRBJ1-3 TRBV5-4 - TGTGCCAGCAGCTTACAGGGTCCAGGAAACACCATATATTTT CASSLQGPGNTIYF
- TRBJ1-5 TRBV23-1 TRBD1 TGCGCCAGGACCCAGGGGGTGGGGGATGGCAATCAGCCCCAGCATTTT CARTQGVGDGNQPQHF
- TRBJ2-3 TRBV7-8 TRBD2 TGTGCCAGCAGCTTAGAGGGTTCCAGCGGGGGCACAGATACGCAGTATTTT CASSLEGSSGGTDTQYF
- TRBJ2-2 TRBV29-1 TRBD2 TGCAGCGTTGACCTAGCCGGGACTAGCGGGGCCAAGGGCATTGGGGAGCTGTTTTTT CSVDLAGTSGAKGIGELFF
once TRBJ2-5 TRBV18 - TGTGCCAGCTCACTCGGACAAGAGATGGGGGAGACCCAGTACTTC CASSLGQEMGETQYF
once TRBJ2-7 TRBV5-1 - TGCGCCAGCAGCTTGACTGGGAGCTCCTACGAGCAGTACTTC CASSLTGSSYEQYF
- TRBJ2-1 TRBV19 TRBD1 TGTGCCAGTAGTATTCGGAACGATAGGACCAGGGGCAGGGGGTCCAATGAGCAGTTCTTC CASSIRNDRTRGRGSNEQFF
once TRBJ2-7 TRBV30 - TGTGCCTGGCATCCCCCTCAGACTCTTGCTGGGTACGAGCAGTACTTC CAWHPPQTLAGYEQYF
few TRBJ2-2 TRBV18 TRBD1 TGTGCCAGCTCACAGGGGGACAGTCCGAACACCGGGGAGCTGTTTTTT CASSQGDSPNTGELFF
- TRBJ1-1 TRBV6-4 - TGTGCCAGCAGTGACCAGCAGGGACTTGAAGCTTTCTTT CASSDQQGLEAFF
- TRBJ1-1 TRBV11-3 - TGTGCCAGCAGCTTAGGTCAGGGGAGAACTGAAGCTTTCTTT CASSLGQGRTEAFF
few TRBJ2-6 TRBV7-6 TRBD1 TGTGCCAGCAGCTCGGGACAGGGCTCTGGGGCCAACGTCCTGACTTTC CASSSGQGSGANVLTF
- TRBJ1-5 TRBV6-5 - TGTGCCAGCAGTTTCCAGAGACAAAGTAATCAGCCCCAGCATTTT CASSFQRQSNQPQHF
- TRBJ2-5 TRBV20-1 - TGCAGTGCTAGTTGGGACAATCAAGAGACCCAGTACTTC CSASWDNQETQYF
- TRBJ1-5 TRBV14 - TGTGCCAGCAGCCAAGGTGGAGCCCAGCATTTT CASSQGGAQHF
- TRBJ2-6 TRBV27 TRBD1 TGTGCCAGCACAGGGGGTCCTCTCGGGGCCAACGTCCTGACTTTC CASTGGPLGANVLTF
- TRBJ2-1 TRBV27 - TGTGCCAGCAGTTTTAATTACAATGAGCAGTTCTTC CASSFNYNEQFF
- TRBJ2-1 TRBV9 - TGTGCCAGCAGCCCCGGACTGCCCTACGGGGAGCAGTTCTTC CASSPGLPYGEQFF
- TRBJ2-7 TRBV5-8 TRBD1 TGTGCCAGCAGCTTGGGGCAGGGGGCCTCCGGTATCTACGAGCAGTACTTC CASSLGQGASGIYEQYF
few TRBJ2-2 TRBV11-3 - TGTGCCAGCAGCCCAAGGGCGGGGAACACCGGGGAGCTGTTTTTT CASSPRAGNTGELFF
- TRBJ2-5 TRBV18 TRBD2 TGTGCCAGCTCACCACCGGGACTAGAGGGAGAGACCCAGTACTTC CASSPPGLEGETQYF
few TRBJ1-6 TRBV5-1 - TGCGCCAGCACCGCCGGACAGCCGAATTCACCCCTCCACTTT CASTAGQPNSPLHF
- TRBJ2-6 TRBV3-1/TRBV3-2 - TGTGCCAGCAGCTGGGGGCCACTAGGTGCTGGGGCCAACGTCCTGACTTTC CASSWGPLGAGANVLTF
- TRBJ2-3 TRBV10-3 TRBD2 TGTGCCATCAGACCCGGACTAGCGGGGGTGGTAGATACGCAGTATTTT CAIRPGLAGVVDTQYF
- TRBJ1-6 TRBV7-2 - TGTGCCAGCAGCGTCTCCAGGGGCGACTATAATTCACCCCTCCACTTT CASSVSRGDYNSPLHF
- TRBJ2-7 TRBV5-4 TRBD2 TGTGCCAGCAGCTTGGCGGGAGCGGGGACCTCCTACGAGCAGTACTTC CASSLAGAGTSYEQYF
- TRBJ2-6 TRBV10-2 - TGCGCCAGCAGTGAGCCGGGAACCTCTGGGGCCAACGTCCTGACTTTC CASSEPGTSGANVLTF
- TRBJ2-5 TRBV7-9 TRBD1 TGTGCCAGCAGCTTAGGTGGGACAGGGCAAGAGACCCAGTACTTC CASSLGGTGQETQYF
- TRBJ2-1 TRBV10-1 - TGCGCCAGCAGTGAGTCTGGGGTAGGGGGTGATGAGCAGTTCTTC CASSESGVGGDEQFF
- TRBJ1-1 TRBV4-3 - TGCGCCAGCAGTCGATGGGGGGGTGGTACTGAAGCTTTCTTT CASSRWGGGTEAFF
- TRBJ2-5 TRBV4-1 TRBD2 TGCGCCAGCAGCCGAACTAGCGGGGGGGCACAAGAGACCCAGTACTTC CASSRTSGGAQETQYF
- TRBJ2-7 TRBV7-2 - TGTGCCAGCAGCTTAGAGGCGGGCCCCTACGAGCAGTACTTC CASSLEAGPYEQYF
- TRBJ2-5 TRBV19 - TGTGCCAGTAGTTCATTTGGTTCCGGTGGGGCTGGAGAGACCCAGTACTTC CASSSFGSGGAGETQYF
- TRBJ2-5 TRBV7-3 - TGTGCCAGCAGCACAAACAGGGTAGAGACCCAGTACTTC CASSTNRVETQYF
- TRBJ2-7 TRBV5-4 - TGTGCCAGCAGCCCCAAGGGGGGGGCCGGGTCCTACGAGCAGTACTTC CASSPKGGAGSYEQYF
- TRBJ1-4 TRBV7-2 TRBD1 TGTGCCAGCAGCCTACAGGGGTTGGGAAATGAAAAACTGTTTTTT CASSLQGLGNEKLFF
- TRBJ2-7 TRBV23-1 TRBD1 TGCGCCAGCAGTCACCCAACTAGGACAGGAACCCAAGGCTCCTACGAGCAGTACTTC CASSHPTRTGTQGSYEQYF